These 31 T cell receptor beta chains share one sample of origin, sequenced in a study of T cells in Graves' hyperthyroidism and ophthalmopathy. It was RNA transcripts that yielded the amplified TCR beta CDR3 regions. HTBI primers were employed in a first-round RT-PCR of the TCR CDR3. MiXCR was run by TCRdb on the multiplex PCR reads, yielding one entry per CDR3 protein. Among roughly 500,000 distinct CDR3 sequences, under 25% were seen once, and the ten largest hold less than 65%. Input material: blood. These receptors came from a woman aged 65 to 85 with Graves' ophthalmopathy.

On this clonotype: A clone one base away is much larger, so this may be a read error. The CDR3 loop reads CAGKGGASAYEQYF. Here the CDR3 DNA reads TGTGCCGGCAAGGGGGGGGCCTCCGCCTACGAGCAGTACTTC. This rearrangement joins TRBV13 to TRBJ2-7, with D possibly being TRBD2 (7 bases). The V end lost 11 bases, the J end lost 2 bases, and 19 bases lay between the germline ends. Germline V gene sequence: CDR1 PRHDT, CDR2 FYEKMQ (reference sequence). There are 14 residues in the CDR3.

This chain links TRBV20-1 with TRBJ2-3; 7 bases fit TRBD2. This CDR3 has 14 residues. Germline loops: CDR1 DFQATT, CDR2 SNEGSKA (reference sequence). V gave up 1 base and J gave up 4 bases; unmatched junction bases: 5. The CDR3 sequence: CSARVAGVADTQYF. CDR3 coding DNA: TGCAGTGCTAGAGTTGCGGGAGTGGCAGATACGCAGTATTTT.

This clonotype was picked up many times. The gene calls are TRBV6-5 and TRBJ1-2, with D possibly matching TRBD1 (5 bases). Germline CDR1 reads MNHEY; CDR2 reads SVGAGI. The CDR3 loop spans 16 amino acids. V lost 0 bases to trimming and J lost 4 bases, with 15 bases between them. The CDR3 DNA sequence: TGTGCCAGCAGTTACTCGACTACGGGGCTAGGCTATGGCTACACCTTC. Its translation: CASSYSTTGLGYGYTF.

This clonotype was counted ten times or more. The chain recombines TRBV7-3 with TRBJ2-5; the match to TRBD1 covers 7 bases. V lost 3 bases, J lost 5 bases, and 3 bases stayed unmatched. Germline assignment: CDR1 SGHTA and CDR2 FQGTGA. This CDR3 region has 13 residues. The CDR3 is CASSLGQLETQYF. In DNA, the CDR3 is TGTGCCAGCAGCTTGGGACAGTTGGAGACCCAGTACTTC.

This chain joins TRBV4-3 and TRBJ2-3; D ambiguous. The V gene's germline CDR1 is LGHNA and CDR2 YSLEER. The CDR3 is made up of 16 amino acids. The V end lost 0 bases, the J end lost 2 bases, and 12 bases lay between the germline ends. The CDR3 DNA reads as TGCGCCAGCAGCCAAGACGTGGGCGCAGTCACAGATACGCAGTATTTT. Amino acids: CASSQDVGAVTDTQYF.

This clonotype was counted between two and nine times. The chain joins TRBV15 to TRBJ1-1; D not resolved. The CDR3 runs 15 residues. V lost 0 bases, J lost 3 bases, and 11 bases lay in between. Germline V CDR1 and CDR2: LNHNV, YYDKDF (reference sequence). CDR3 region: CATSRDPVADTEAFF. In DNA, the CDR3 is TGTGCCACCAGCAGAGATCCTGTTGCGGACACTGAAGCTTTCTTT. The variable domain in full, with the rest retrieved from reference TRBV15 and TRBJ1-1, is DAMVIQNPRYQVTQFGKPVTLSCSQTLNHNVMYWYQQKSSQAPKLLFHYYDKDFNNEADTPDNFQSRRPNTSFCFLDIRSPGLGDTAMYLCATSRDPVADTEAFFGQGTRLTVV.

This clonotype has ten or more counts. CDR3 nucleotide sequence: TGCAGCGTTGAAGGCGGGAGGGACGGGGAGACCCAGTACTTC. As protein: CSVEGGRDGETQYF. The chain is built from TRBV29-1 and TRBJ2-5; 9 positions agree with TRBD2. The CDR3 covers 14 residues. The junction had 5 bases not matched to a gene; V was cut back by 1 base and J by 5 bases. Germline values: CDR1 SQVTM, CDR2 ANQGSEA. Full variable domain (rest looked up from reference TRBV29-1 and TRBJ2-5): SAVISQKPSRDICQRGTSLTIQCQVDSQVTMMFWYRQQPGQSLTLIATANQGSEATYESGFVIDKFPISRPNLTFSTLTVSNMSPEDSSIYLCSVEGGRDGETQYFGPGTRLLVL.

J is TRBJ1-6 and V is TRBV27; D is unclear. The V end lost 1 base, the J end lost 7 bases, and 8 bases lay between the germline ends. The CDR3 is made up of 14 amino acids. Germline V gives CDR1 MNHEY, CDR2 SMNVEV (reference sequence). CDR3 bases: TGTGCCAGCAGTTTATACCGGACCAATTCACCCCTCCACTTT. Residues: CASSLYRTNSPLHF.

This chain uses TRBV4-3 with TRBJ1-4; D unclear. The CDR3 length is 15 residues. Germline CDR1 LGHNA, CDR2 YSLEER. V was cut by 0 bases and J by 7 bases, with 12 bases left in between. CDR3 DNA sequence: TGCGCCAGCAGCCAAGATACAGTGACGGGTGAAAAACTGTTTTTT. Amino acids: CASSQDTVTGEKLFF.

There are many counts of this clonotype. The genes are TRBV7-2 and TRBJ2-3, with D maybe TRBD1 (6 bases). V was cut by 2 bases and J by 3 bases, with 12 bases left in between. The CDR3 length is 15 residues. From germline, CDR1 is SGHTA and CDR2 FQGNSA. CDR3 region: CASSLRPGVTDTQYF. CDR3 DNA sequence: TGTGCCAGCAGCTTAAGGCCAGGGGTTACAGATACGCAGTATTTT.

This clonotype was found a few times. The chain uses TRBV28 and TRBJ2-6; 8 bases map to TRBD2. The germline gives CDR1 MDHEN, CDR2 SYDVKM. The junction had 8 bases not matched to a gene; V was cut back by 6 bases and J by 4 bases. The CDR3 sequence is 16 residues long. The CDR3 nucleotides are TGTGCCAGCAGCTATCACGGGGGGGCGGGGGCCAACGTCCTGACTTTC. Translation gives CASSYHGGAGANVLTF. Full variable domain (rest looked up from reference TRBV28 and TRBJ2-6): DVKVTQSSRYLVKRTGEKVFLECVQDMDHENMFWYRQDPGLGLRLIYFSYDVKMKEKGDIPEGYSVSREKKERFSLILESASTNQTSMYLCASSYHGGAGANVLTFGAGSRLTVL.

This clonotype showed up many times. The DNA for the CDR3 is TGTGCCAGCAGTGTATCCGACAGGGGGCTTGGTGAGCAGTTCTTC. Translation: CASSVSDRGLGEQFF. The chain carries TRBV6-1 and TRBJ2-1; 10 nucleotides line up with TRBD1. V gave up 4 bases and J gave up 9 bases; unmatched junction bases: 9. CDR1 and CDR2 (germline): MNHNS, SASEGT. The CDR3 consists of 15 residues.

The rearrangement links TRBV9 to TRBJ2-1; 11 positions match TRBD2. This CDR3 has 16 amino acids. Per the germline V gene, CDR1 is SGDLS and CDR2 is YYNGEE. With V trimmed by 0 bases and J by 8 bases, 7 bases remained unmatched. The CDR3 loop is CASSVGVAGGPDEQFF. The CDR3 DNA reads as TGTGCCAGCAGCGTAGGGGTAGCGGGAGGGCCAGATGAGCAGTTCTTC.

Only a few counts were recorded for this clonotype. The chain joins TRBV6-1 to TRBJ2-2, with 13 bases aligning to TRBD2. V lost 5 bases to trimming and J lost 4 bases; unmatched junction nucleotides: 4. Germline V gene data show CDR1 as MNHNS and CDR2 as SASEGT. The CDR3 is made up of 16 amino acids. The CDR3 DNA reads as TGTGCCAGCAGTTCGGGACTAGCGGGAATCACCGGGGAGCTGTTTTTT. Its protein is CASSSGLAGITGELFF.

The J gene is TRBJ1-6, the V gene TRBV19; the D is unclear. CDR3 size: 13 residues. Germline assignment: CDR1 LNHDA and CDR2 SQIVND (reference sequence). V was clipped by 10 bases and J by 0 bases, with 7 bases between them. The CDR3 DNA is TGTGCCACCGCAAGCTCCTATAATTCACCCCTCCACTTT. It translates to CATASSYNSPLHF.

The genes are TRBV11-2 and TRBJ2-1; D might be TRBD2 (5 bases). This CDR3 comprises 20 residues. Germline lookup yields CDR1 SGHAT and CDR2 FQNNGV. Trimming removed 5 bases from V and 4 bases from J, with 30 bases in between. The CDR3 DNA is TGTGCCAGCAGCATGACGACAAAGCTCTCGGCAGCGGCTAAGTACAATGAGCAGTTCTTC. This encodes CASSMTTKLSAAAKYNEQFF.

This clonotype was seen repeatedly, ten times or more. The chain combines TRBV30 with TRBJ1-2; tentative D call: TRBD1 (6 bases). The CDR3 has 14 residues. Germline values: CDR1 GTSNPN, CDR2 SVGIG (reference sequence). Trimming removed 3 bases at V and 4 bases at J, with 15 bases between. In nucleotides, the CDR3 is TGTGCCTGGAGAGGTAGTAGGGACATCTATGGCTACACCTTC. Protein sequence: CAWRGSRDIYGYTF.

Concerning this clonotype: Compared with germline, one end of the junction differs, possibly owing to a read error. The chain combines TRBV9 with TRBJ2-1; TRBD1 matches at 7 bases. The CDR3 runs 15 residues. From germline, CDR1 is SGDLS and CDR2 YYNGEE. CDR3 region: CASSPREDRVNEQFF. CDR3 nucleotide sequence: TGCGCCAGCAGCCCCCGAGAAGACAGGGTAAATGAGCAGTTCTTC.

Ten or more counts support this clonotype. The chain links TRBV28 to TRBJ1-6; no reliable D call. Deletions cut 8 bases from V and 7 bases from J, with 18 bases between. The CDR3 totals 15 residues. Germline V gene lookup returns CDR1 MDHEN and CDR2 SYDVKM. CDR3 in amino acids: CASDLLGRRNSPLHF. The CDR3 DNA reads TGTGCCAGCGATTTGTTGGGGAGGAGGAATTCACCCCTCCACTTT.

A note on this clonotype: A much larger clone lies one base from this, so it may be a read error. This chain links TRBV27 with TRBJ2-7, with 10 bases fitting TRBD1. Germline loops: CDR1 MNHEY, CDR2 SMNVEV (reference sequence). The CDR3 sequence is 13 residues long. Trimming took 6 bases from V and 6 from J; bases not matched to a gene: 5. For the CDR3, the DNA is TGTGCCAGCAGAGGGACAGGGGCCCCCGAGCAGTACTTC. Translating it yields CASRGTGAPEQYF.

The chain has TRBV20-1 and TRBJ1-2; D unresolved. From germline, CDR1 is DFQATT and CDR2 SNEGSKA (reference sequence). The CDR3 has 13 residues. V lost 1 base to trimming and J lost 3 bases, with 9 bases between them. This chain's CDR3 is CSARVSGDYGYTF. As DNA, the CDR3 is TGCAGTGCTAGAGTTAGCGGGGACTATGGCTACACCTTC.

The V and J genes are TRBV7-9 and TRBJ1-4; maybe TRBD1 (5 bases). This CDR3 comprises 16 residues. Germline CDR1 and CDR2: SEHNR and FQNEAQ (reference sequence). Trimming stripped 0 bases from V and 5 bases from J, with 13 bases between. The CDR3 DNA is TGTGCCAGCAGCTTAGCAGGATCAGGGAGGAATGAAAAACTGTTTTTT. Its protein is CASSLAGSGRNEKLFF.

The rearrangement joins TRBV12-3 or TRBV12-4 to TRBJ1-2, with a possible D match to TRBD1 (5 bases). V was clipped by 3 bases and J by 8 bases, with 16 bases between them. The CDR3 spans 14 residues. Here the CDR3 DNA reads TGTGCCAGCAGTTTGGGTCCGACAGACCGCGGCTACACCTTC. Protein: CASSLGPTDRGYTF.

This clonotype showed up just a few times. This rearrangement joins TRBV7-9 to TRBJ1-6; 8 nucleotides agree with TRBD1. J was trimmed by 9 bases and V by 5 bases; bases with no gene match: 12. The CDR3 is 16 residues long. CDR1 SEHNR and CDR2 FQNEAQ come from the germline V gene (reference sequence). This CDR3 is CASSPNNPGGGSPLHF. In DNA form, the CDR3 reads TGTGCCAGCAGCCCAAATAATCCAGGGGGCGGTTCACCCCTCCACTTT.

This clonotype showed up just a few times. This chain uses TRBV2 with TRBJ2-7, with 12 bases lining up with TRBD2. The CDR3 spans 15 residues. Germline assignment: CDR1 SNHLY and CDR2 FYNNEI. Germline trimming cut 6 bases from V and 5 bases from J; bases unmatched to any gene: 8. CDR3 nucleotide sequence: TGTGCCAGCAGGCCTCTAGCGGGAGGGCCCCACGAGCAGTACTTC. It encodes CASRPLAGGPHEQYF.

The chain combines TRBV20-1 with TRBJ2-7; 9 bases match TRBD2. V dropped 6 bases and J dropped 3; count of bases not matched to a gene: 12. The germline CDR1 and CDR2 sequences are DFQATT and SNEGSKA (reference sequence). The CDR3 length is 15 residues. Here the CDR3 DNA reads TGCAGTGCCACCGATCCGATAGCGGGGGACTACGAGCAGTACTTC. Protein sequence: CSATDPIAGDYEQYF.

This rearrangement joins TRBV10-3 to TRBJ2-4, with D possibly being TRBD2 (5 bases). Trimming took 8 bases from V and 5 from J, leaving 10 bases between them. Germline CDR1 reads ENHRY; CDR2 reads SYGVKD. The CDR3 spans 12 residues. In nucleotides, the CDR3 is TGTGCCATCGGAGGAGGCCAAAACATTCAGTACTTC. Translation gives CAIGGGQNIQYF.

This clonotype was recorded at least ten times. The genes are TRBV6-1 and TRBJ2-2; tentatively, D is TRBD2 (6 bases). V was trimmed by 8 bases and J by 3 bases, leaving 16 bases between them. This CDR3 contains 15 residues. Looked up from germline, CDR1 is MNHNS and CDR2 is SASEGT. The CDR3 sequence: CASAAPGRYTGELFF. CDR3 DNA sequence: TGTGCCAGCGCCGCCCCAGGGAGGTACACCGGGGAGCTGTTTTTT.

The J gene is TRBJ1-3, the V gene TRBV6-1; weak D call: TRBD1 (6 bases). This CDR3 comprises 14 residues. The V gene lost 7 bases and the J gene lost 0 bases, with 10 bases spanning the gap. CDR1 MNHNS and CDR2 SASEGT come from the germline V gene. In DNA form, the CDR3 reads TGTGCCAGCATCGACAGGAACTCTGGAAACACCATATATTTT. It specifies CASIDRNSGNTIYF.

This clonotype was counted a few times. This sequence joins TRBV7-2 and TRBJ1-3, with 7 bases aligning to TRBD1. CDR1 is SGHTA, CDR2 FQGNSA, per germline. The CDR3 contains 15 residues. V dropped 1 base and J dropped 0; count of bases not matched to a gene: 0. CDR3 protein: CASSLGDSSGNTIYF. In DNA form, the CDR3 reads TGTGCCAGCAGCTTAGGGGACAGCTCTGGAAACACCATATATTTT.

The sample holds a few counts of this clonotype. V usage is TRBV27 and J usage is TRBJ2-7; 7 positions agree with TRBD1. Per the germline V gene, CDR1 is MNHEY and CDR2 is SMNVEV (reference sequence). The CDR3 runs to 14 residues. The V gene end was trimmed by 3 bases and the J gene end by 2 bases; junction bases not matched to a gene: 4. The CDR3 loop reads CASSLGQPPYEQYF. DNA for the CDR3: TGTGCCAGCAGTTTGGGACAGCCGCCCTACGAGCAGTACTTC.